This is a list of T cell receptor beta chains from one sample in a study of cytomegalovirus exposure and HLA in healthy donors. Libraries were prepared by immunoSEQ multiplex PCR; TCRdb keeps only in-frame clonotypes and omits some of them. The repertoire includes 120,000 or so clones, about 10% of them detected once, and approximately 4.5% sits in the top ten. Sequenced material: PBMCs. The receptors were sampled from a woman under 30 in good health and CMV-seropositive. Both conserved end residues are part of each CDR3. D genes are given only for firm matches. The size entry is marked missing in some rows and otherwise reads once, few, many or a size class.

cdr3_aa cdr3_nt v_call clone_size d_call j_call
CASSLPGQGTPYEQYF TGCGCCAGCAGCCTACCGGGACAGGGGACCCCCTACGAGCAGTACTTC TRBV5-1 NA TRBD1 TRBJ2-7
CASSYLGTNTGELFF TGTGCCAGCAGCTATCTAGGAACTAACACCGGGGAGCTGTTTTTT TRBV7-3 few NA TRBJ2-2
CASSERGGFNEKLFF TGTGCCAGCAGTGAACGGGGGGGGTTTAATGAAAAACTGTTTTTT TRBV2 few NA TRBJ1-4
CASSRREGGGYTF TGCGCCAGCAGCCGCAGGGAAGGCGGCGGCTACACCTTC TRBV5-1 NA NA TRBJ1-2
CSVKETPNEQFF TGCAGCGTCAAAGAAACACCCAATGAGCAGTTCTTC TRBV29-1 NA NA TRBJ2-1
CASSPLAGRGNEQYF TGTGCCAGCAGTCCGTTAGCGGGAAGAGGGAACGAGCAGTACTTC TRBV27 NA TRBD2 TRBJ2-7
CASRGLAGNEQYF TGTGCCAGCAGGGGACTAGCGGGTAACGAGCAGTACTTC TRBV6-5 few TRBD2 TRBJ2-7
CAWRRTVHTEAFF TGTGCCTGGAGACGGACAGTTCACACTGAAGCTTTCTTT TRBV30 NA NA TRBJ1-1
CASSLRPMTAFSTDTQYF TGTGCCAGCAGCCTCCGCCCTATGACAGCCTTTTCCACAGATACGCAGTATTTT TRBV14 few NA TRBJ2-3
CASSPLPAQGGTGELFF TGTGCCAGCAGCCCCCTCCCCGCCCAGGGCGGAACCGGGGAGCTGTTTTTT TRBV4-2 NA NA TRBJ2-2
CASSLEYVLAGADTQYF TGTGCCAGCAGCTTAGAGTACGTACTAGCGGGAGCGGATACGCAGTATTTT TRBV11-2 NA TRBD2 TRBJ2-3
CASSSRRGWGYTF TGTGCCAGCAGCTCCCGGCGGGGGTGGGGCTACACCTTC TRBV5-8 NA NA TRBJ1-2
CASSLVTVGYTF TGTGCCAGCAGCTTGGTGACAGTTGGCTACACCTTC TRBV5-8 NA NA TRBJ1-2
CASIARTGSSGNTIYF TGTGCTAGTATAGCCCGAACGGGGAGCTCTGGAAACACCATATATTTT TRBV19 NA NA TRBJ1-3
CASSGKGTPKETQYF TGTGCCAGCAGCGGAAAGGGGACACCAAAAGAGACCCAGTACTTC TRBV9 few NA TRBJ2-5
CASSEESSGSYCEQFF TGTGCCAGCAGTGAGGAAAGTAGCGGGAGCTATTGTGAGCAGTTCTTC TRBV6-1 NA TRBD2 TRBJ2-1
CASNSWGVRAFF TGTGCCAGTAACTCCTGGGGGGTTCGAGCTTTCTTT TRBV19 few NA TRBJ1-1
CASSQALGGRGYGYTF TGTGCCAGCAGCCAAGCGCTCGGGGGGCGAGGCTATGGCTACACCTTC TRBV14 NA NA TRBJ1-2
CASSERTGNSGELFF TGTGCCAGCAGCGAAAGGACAGGGAATTCCGGGGAGCTGTTTTTT TRBV9 few TRBD1 TRBJ2-2
CATSRGTGASGANVLTF TGTGCCACCAGCAGGGGGACAGGGGCCTCTGGGGCCAACGTCCTGACTTTC TRBV15 NA TRBD1 TRBJ2-6
CASSYTGVEKLFF TGTGCCAGCAGCTACACAGGGGTAGAAAAACTGTTTTTT TRBV11-2 few TRBD1 TRBJ1-4
CASSPAGGTTSKVNNEQFF TGTGCCAGCAGCCCAGCGGGTGGGACGACTAGCAAGGTAAACAATGAGCAGTTCTTC TRBV7-2 NA TRBD2 TRBJ2-1
CASSWTVRGTEAFF TGTGCCAGCAGTTGGACAGTGAGGGGGACTGAAGCTTTCTTT TRBV27 few NA TRBJ1-1
CASLGHRSNYGYTF TGTGCCAGCTTGGGACACCGGTCTAACTATGGCTACACCTTC TRBV21-1 NA NA TRBJ1-2
CASSQSSRVAFF TGTGCCAGCAGCCAATCCAGCAGGGTGGCTTTCTTT TRBV14 NA NA TRBJ1-1
CASSLGPPGGYYGYTF TGTGCCAGCAGCTTAGGCCCCCCAGGGGGCTATTATGGCTACACCTTC TRBV11-2 few TRBD1 TRBJ1-2
CASSYFTTVVPDTQYF TGTGCCAGCAGCTATTTCACGACAGTCGTCCCAGATACGCAGTATTTT TRBV11-2 NA NA TRBJ2-3
CSVTLFRGYTF TGCAGCGTTACTTTGTTTCGTGGCTACACCTTC TRBV29-1 NA NA TRBJ1-2